The text below deals with one TCR beta chain. The missing conserved phenylalanine or tryptophan at the end of this CDR3 makes a read error likely. These data come from a study of tumor-infiltrating lymphocytes in primary liver carcinoma. V dropped 7 bases and J dropped 9 bases, with 25 bases sitting between them. The CDR3 consists of 16 residues. Germline CDR1 reads SGHAT; CDR2 reads FQNNGV. Researchers generated TCR beta cDNA from about 450 ng of total RNA, relying on a constant-region primer. Three nested multiplex PCR rounds of slightly modified ARM-PCR generated TCR beta libraries. The first two PCR rounds used TRBV1-TRBV30 primers with a Cbeta primer, approximately 10 cycles each. TCRdb processed the multiplex PCR reads anew with MiXCR; each CDR3 protein has one entry. Of more than 150,000 distinct CDR3 sequences listed, about 60% were seen once; the top ten hold approximately 67%. RNA isolated from unsorted whole blood supplied the blood RNA, with germline DNA also extracted. Those patients suffered from chronic HBV infection and were treatment-naive. Presurgery, approximately 4.4 milliliters of peripheral blood were collected.

V usage is TRBV11-2 and J usage is TRBJ2-1, with a tentative D call TRBD2 (5 bases). Material: peripheral blood. The receptor was isolated from a man aged 35 to 55 with primary liver carcinoma and hepatitis B virus infection. The CDR3 DNA sequence: TGTGCCAGCAATTTGGATATCCGACTAACCATGGGTGAGCAGTTCTTA. It encodes CASNLDIRLTMGEQFL.